This T cell receptor (beta chain) was sequenced for a study of human thymus T cells. Per germline, CDR1 SNHLY and CDR2 FYNNEI. The V and J ends lost 6 bases and 7 bases respectively, with 30 bases between them. The length of the CDR3 is 18 residues. Profiling relied on immunoSEQ multiplex PCR, and the TCRdb table lists in-frame clones only, not all of them. The sample records approximately 71,000 clones, 85% to 95% being singletons. Surgeons resected thymus tissue during corrective heart surgery. This chain links TRBV2 with TRBJ1-2, with D perhaps TRBD1 (6 bases). The TCR comes from a girl under two years old with a congenital heart defect but otherwise immunologically healthy. The sequencing input was thymus tissue. The CDR3 region is CASRAYTLYRAVGRGYTF. In DNA, the CDR3 is TGTGCCAGCAGAGCCTATACTTTATACAGGGCAGTAGGACGTGGCTACACCTTC.